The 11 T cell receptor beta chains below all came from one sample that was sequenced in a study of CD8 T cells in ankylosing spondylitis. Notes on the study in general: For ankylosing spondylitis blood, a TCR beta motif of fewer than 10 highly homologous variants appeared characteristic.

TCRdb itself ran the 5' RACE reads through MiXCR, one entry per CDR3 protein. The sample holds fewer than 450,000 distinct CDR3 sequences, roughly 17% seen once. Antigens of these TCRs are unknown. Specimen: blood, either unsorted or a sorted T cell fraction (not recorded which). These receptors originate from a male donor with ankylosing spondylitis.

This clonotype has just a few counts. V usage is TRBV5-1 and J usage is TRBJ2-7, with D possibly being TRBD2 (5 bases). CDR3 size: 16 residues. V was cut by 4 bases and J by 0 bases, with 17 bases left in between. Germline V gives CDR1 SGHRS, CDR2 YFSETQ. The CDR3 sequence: CASSRRSAADSYEQYF. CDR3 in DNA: TGCGCCAGCAGCCGACGTTCGGCAGCGGACTCCTACGAGCAGTACTTC.

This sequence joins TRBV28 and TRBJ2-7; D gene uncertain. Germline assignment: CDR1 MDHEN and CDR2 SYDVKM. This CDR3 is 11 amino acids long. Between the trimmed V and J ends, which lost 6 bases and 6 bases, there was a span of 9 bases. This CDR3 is CASSLQREQYF. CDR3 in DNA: TGTGCCAGCAGCCTCCAGCGCGAGCAGTACTTC.

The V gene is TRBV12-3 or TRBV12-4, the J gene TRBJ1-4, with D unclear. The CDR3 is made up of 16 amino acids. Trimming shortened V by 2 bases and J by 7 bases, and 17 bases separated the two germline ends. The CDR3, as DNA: TGTGCCAGCAGTTTAAGTCGGGCGCCACGGGGTGAAAAACTGTTTTTT. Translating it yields CASSLSRAPRGEKLFF.

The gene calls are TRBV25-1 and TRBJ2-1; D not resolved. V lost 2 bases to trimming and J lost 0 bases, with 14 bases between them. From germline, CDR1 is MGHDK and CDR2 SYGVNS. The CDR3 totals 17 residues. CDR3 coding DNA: TGTGCCAGCAGTGAAATCGAACAGCTCAGCTCCTACAATGAGCAGTTCTTC. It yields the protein CASSEIEQLSSYNEQFF.

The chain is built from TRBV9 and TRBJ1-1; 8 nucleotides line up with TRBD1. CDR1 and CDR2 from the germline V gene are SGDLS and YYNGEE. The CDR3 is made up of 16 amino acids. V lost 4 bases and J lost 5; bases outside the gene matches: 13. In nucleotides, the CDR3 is TGTGCCAGCAGCCCTACCCCGGACAGGGCGAGGACTGAAGCTTTCTTT. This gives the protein CASSPTPDRARTEAFF. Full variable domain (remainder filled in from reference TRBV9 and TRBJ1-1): DSGVTQTPKHLITATGQRVTLRCSPRSGDLSVYWYQQSLDQGLQFLIQYYNGEERAKGNILERFSAQQFPDLHSELNLSSLELGDSALYFCASSPTPDRARTEAFFGQGTRLTVV.

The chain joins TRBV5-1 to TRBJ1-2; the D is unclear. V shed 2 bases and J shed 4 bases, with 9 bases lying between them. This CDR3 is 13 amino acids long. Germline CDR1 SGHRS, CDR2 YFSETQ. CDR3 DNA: TGCGCCAGCAGCTTCGAGGCCCGCTATGGCTACACCTTC. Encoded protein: CASSFEARYGYTF.

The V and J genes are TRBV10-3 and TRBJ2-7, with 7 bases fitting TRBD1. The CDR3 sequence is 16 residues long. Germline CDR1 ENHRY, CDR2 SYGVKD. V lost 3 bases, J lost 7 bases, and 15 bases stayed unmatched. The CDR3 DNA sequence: TGTGCCATCAGTGACAGACAGGGATTGGGTATAGTGGAGCAGTACTTC. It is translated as CAISDRQGLGIVEQYF.

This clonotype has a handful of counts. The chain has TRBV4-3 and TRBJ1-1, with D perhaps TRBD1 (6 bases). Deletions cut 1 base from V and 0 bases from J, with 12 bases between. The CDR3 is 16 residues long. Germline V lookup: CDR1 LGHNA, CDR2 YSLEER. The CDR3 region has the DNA TGCGCCAGCAGCCAAGGGGTGGGGGACATGAACACTGAAGCTTTCTTT. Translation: CASSQGVGDMNTEAFF.

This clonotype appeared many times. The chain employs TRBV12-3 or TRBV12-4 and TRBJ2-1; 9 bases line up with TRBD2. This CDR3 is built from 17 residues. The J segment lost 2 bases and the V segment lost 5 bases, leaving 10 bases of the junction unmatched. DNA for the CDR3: TGTGCCAGCAGTCCAACCCTGACTAGCGGAACCTACAATGAGCAGTTCTTC. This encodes CASSPTLTSGTYNEQFF.

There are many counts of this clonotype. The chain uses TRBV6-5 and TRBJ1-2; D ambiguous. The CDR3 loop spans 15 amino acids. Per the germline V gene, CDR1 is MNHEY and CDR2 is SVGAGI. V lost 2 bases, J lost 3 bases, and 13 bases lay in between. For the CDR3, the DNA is TGTGCCAGCAGTTACAGACCCTCGGCCCACTATGGCTACACCTTC. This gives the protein CASSYRPSAHYGYTF.

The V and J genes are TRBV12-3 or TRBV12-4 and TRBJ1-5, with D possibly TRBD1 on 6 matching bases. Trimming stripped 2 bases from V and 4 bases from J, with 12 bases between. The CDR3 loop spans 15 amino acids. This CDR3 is CASSLWGARNQPQHF. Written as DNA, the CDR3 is TGTGCCAGCAGTTTATGGGGGGCCAGGAATCAGCCCCAGCATTTT.